Listed below are T cell receptor beta chains from one sample, sequenced in a study of T cell responses to AZD1222 COVID-19 vaccine. Here immunoSEQ multiplex PCR was the method, and the copy in TCRdb shows in-frame clones only, minus some. This table holds 150,000 to 200,000 clones, over 90% found once. The starting material was peripheral blood, obtained on day 0 of AZD1222 vaccination. Receptors originate from an adult in good health. Each CDR3 is given with its conserved first and last residue. A D gene is named only where the DNA matches it firmly. Clone size is stated in some rows and not others, as once, few, many or a class when expanded.

V gene: TRBV28
J gene: TRBJ2-7
D gene: -
clone size: -
CDR3 protein: CASFTNSYEQYF
CDR3 DNA: TGTGCCAGCTTCACAAACTCCTACGAGCAGTACTTC

V gene: TRBV11-2
J gene: TRBJ2-3
D gene: -
clone size: -
CDR3 protein: CASSAGTRTLRDTQYF
CDR3 DNA: TGTGCCAGCAGCGCAGGGACAAGGACCCTTCGGGATACGCAGTATTTT

V gene: TRBV3-1/TRBV3-2
J gene: TRBJ1-1
D gene: -
clone size: few
CDR3 protein: CASSQVRSDTEAFF
CDR3 DNA: TGTGCCAGCAGCCAAGTTAGGAGTGACACTGAAGCTTTCTTT

V gene: TRBV5-4
J gene: TRBJ2-1
D gene: TRBD2
clone size: -
CDR3 protein: CASSRLAGPYNEQFF
CDR3 DNA: TGTGCCAGCAGTAGACTAGCGGGACCGTACAATGAGCAGTTCTTC

V gene: TRBV4-3
J gene: TRBJ2-2
D gene: TRBD2
clone size: -
CDR3 protein: CASSPTGTGGLNTGELFF
CDR3 DNA: TGCGCCAGCAGCCCGACCGGGACGGGGGGACTTAACACCGGGGAGCTGTTTTTT

V gene: TRBV7-9
J gene: TRBJ1-5
D gene: TRBD1
clone size: -
CDR3 protein: CASSLQGVSQPQHF
CDR3 DNA: TGTGCCAGCAGCTTACAGGGGGTTAGTCAGCCCCAGCATTTT

V gene: TRBV12-3/TRBV12-4
J gene: TRBJ2-1
D gene: -
clone size: once
CDR3 protein: CASSSRWEQFF
CDR3 DNA: TGTGCCAGCAGTTCCCGGTGGGAGCAGTTCTTC

V gene: TRBV6-1
J gene: TRBJ1-6
D gene: -
clone size: -
CDR3 protein: CASSEAARGSPLHF
CDR3 DNA: TGTGCCAGCAGTGAAGCCGCGCGAGGCTCACCCCTCCACTTT

V gene: TRBV7-9
J gene: TRBJ2-1
D gene: TRBD2
clone size: -
CDR3 protein: CASSPGGTSGLVEQFF
CDR3 DNA: TGTGCCAGCAGCCCAGGGGGGACTAGCGGGCTTGTTGAGCAGTTCTTC

V gene: TRBV4-3
J gene: TRBJ2-6
D gene: -
clone size: -
CDR3 protein: CASSQQKVLRANVLTF
CDR3 DNA: TGCGCCAGCAGCCAACAAAAGGTTCTGCGGGCCAACGTCCTGACTTTC

V gene: TRBV6-5
J gene: TRBJ2-5
D gene: -
clone size: -
CDR3 protein: CASSYTYRETQYF
CDR3 DNA: TGTGCCAGCAGTTACACATACCGGGAGACCCAGTACTTC

V gene: TRBV30
J gene: TRBJ1-2
D gene: -
clone size: -
CDR3 protein: CAWSHNGANYGYTF
CDR3 DNA: TGTGCCTGGAGTCATAACGGAGCTAACTATGGCTACACCTTC

V gene: TRBV10-3
J gene: TRBJ1-6
D gene: -
clone size: -
CDR3 protein: CAISESSGGDSPLHF
CDR3 DNA: TGTGCCATCAGTGAGTCGAGCGGGGGCGACTCACCCCTCCACTTT

V gene: TRBV21-1
J gene: TRBJ1-2
D gene: -
clone size: -
CDR3 protein: CASSKAGDGNYGYTF
CDR3 DNA: TGTGCCAGCAGCAAAGCGGGAGACGGTAACTATGGCTACACCTTC